This entry lists 20 T cell receptor beta chains sequenced from one sample in a study of blood T cell repertoires in COVID-19. TCRdb's table, derived via immunoSEQ multiplex PCR, lists solely in-frame clones and lacks some. The sample carries around 200,000 clones, roughly 80% recorded once. The source material was peripheral blood. The receptors here all came from a man aged 50-59 years who had recovered from COVID-19.

The chain couples TRBV27 to TRBJ1-4; 7 bases agree with TRBD1. This CDR3 contains 19 residues. J was trimmed by 0 bases and V by 6 bases; bases with no gene match: 16. The germline gives CDR1 MNHEY, CDR2 SMNVEV (reference sequence). CDR3 in amino acids: CASSPPPTGLASTNEKLFF. CDR3 nucleotides: TGTGCCAGCAGCCCGCCGCCGACAGGGTTAGCTTCAACTAATGAAAAACTGTTTTTT.

This chain uses TRBV24-1 with TRBJ2-3; 7 positions match TRBD2. This CDR3 has 18 amino acids. Germline trimming cut 2 bases from V and 8 bases from J; bases unmatched to any gene: 18. The germline CDR1 and CDR2 sequences are KGHDR and SFDVKD. The CDR3 region has the DNA TGTGCCACCAGTGATTGGCACCCCACGGCTAGCGGCCCCGGTACGCAGTATTTT. Translation gives CATSDWHPTASGPGTQYF.

The CDR3 region is CASSPGTSGSYEQYF. The CDR3 DNA follows: TGTGCCAGCAGCCCGGGGACTAGCGGGAGCTACGAGCAGTACTTC. The chain uses TRBV7-7 and TRBJ2-7; 14 bases align to TRBD2. Germline V lookup: CDR1 SSHAT, CDR2 FNYEAQ (reference sequence). This CDR3 is 15 amino acids long. V shed 5 bases and J 3 bases; nucleotides not matched to a gene: 3.

The chain recombines TRBV6-6 with TRBJ2-2; D possibly corresponds to TRBD2 (5 bases). Between the trimmed V and J ends, which lost 2 bases and 1 base, there was a span of 8 bases. CDR3 length equals 15 residues. The germline V gene has CDR1 MNHNY and CDR2 SVGAGI (reference sequence). The CDR3 protein is CASSYEAENTGELFF. DNA for the CDR3: TGTGCCAGCAGTTACGAAGCGGAGAACACCGGGGAGCTGTTTTTT.

The chain couples TRBV20-1 to TRBJ2-1; TRBD1 matches 7 bases. There are 11 residues in the CDR3. Germline trimming cut 8 bases from V and 4 bases from J; bases unmatched to any gene: 2. The germline V gene encodes CDR1 DFQATT and CDR2 SNEGSKA (reference sequence). The CDR3 spells CSSGQYNEQFF. CDR3 nucleotides: TGCAGTTCGGGACAGTACAATGAGCAGTTCTTC.

In this sample, this clone turned up a few times. The J gene is TRBJ2-2, the V gene TRBV9, with a possible D match to TRBD2 (5 bases). Germline values: CDR1 SGDLS, CDR2 YYNGEE. This CDR3 has 13 residues. The germline V and J ends were trimmed by 2 bases and 5 bases, with 7 bases remaining between them. DNA of the CDR3: TGTGCCAGCAGCGTGGGGAGTACCGGGGAGCTGTTTTTT. The encoded protein is CASSVGSTGELFF.

The V call is TRBV7-2, the J call TRBJ2-5; 8 nucleotides align to TRBD2. The germline V gene encodes CDR1 SGHTA and CDR2 FQGNSA. V was pared by 2 bases and J by 4 bases, with 0 bases of the junction left unmatched. CDR3 length: 13 residues. In DNA form, the CDR3 reads TGTGCCAGCAGCTTAACTAGCGGAGAGACCCAGTACTTC. Protein: CASSLTSGETQYF.

About this clone itself: Other DNA sequences in the same sample also yield this CDR3. The chain links TRBV28 to TRBJ2-1; 14 bases match TRBD2. The germline V gene has CDR1 MDHEN and CDR2 SYDVKM. The CDR3 is 16 amino acids. V was clipped by 8 bases and J by 2 bases; unmatched bases: 5. The CDR3 DNA sequence: TGTGCCAGCCGGGGGACTAGCGGGAGCCCCTACAATGAGCAGTTCTTC. This codes for CASRGTSGSPYNEQFF.

The V gene is TRBV30, the J gene TRBJ1-4, with TRBD1 matching over 10 bases. The CDR3 extends over 15 amino acids. Trimming removed 3 bases from V and 4 bases from J; junction bases left unmatched: 5. Germline CDR1 is GTSNPN and CDR2 is SVGIG (reference sequence). CDR3 sequence: CAWRGQGLSNEKLFF. The CDR3 DNA is TGTGCCTGGAGGGGACAGGGGCTGAGTAATGAAAAACTGTTTTTT.

V and J are TRBV30 and TRBJ1-1, with 7 positions matching TRBD1. The CDR3 has 13 residues. The V gene end was trimmed by 0 bases and the J gene end by 6 bases; junction bases not matched to a gene: 4. Germline CDR1 GTSNPN, CDR2 SVGIG (reference sequence). This CDR3 reads CAWSVGGTAEAFF. In DNA form, the CDR3 reads TGTGCCTGGAGTGTTGGGGGGACAGCTGAAGCTTTCTTT.

The rearrangement uses TRBV6-5 and TRBJ1-2; D remains unclear. Germline CDR1 MNHEY, CDR2 SVGAGI. The ends were cut back, 5 bases at V and 4 bases at J, with 8 bases in the middle. This CDR3 region has 12 residues. The CDR3: CASSPGIYGYTF. The DNA for the CDR3 is TGTGCCAGCAGTCCAGGCATCTATGGCTACACCTTC.

The V and J genes are TRBV6-5 and TRBJ2-7, with D perhaps TRBD2 (6 bases). Trimming left V 11 bases short and J 2 bases short, with 16 bases between. Germline CDR1 reads MNHEY; CDR2 reads SVGAGI. This CDR3 region has 13 residues. The CDR3 DNA follows: TGTGCCCCTACCGGAGGGACCACCTACGAGCAGTACTTC. Its translation is CAPTGGTTYEQYF.

There are many counts of this clone. The chain joins TRBV7-9 to TRBJ1-2; TRBD1 is a possible D gene (5 bases). CDR1 SEHNR and CDR2 FQNEAQ come from the germline V gene (reference sequence). The CDR3 is 13 amino acids. V lost 6 bases and J lost 5, with 13 bases in between. DNA of the CDR3: TGTGCCAGCAGGCGTACAGGAGCTTATGGCTACACCTTC. This encodes CASRRTGAYGYTF. Full variable domain (missing parts from reference TRBV7-9 and TRBJ1-2): DTGVSQNPRHKITKRGQNVTFRCDPISEHNRLYWYRQTLGQGPEFLTYFQNEAQLEKSRLLSDRFSAERPKGSFSTLEIQRTEQGDSAMYLCASRRTGAYGYTFGSGTRLTVV.

This clone has a single count. The chain combines TRBV7-3 with TRBJ1-1, with D unresolved. V was cut by 2 bases and J by 1 base, with 2 bases left in between. The CDR3 has 12 amino acids. Germline assignment: CDR1 SGHTA and CDR2 FQGTGA. This CDR3 reads CASSLQNTEAFF. The CDR3 DNA follows: TGTGCCAGCAGCTTACAGAACACTGAAGCTTTCTTT.

This chain connects TRBV30 to TRBJ2-7; TRBD2 matches 7 bases. Germline CDR1 reads GTSNPN; CDR2 reads SVGIG (reference sequence). The CDR3 sequence is 14 residues long. Trimming took 3 bases from V and 4 from J; bases not matched to a gene: 9. The CDR3 sequence: CAWSQGGSSYEQYF. The CDR3 region has the DNA TGTGCCTGGAGCCAGGGCGGGAGCAGTTACGAGCAGTACTTC.

V and J are TRBV29-1 and TRBJ2-2; 7 nucleotides line up with TRBD1. The CDR3 has 14 amino acids. The ends lost 7 bases at V and 4 bases at J; junction bases unmatched: 9. Germline V gene data show CDR1 as SQVTM and CDR2 as ANQGSEA. Here the CDR3 DNA reads TGCAGCGCCTTGGGACAGATGGGCACCGGGGAGCTGTTTTTT. Translated, it gives CSALGQMGTGELFF.

The chain uses TRBV3-1 (or the pseudogene TRBV3-2) and TRBJ2-7; 10 positions agree with TRBD1. The CDR3 consists of 20 residues. Germline V gene sequence: CDR1 LGHDT, CDR2 YNNKEL (reference sequence). V shed 2 bases, J shed 4 bases, and the junction held 20 bases outside the gene matches. The chain's CDR3 is CASSQLRPLQGTGVNYEQYF. CDR3 coding DNA: TGTGCCAGCAGCCAACTTCGTCCTCTTCAAGGGACAGGGGTTAATTACGAGCAGTACTTC.

The rearrangement joins TRBV4-2 to TRBJ2-7, with D uncertain. There are 15 residues in the CDR3. The germline gives CDR1 LGHNA, CDR2 YNFKEQ. Trimming shortened V by 0 bases and J by 2 bases, and 11 bases separated the two germline ends. The CDR3 reads CASSQEPSLTYEQYF. CDR3 DNA: TGTGCCAGCAGCCAAGAACCGAGCCTTACCTACGAGCAGTACTTC.

The rearrangement links TRBV4-3 to TRBJ2-1; TRBD2 is a possible D gene (5 bases). The germline CDR1 and CDR2 sequences are LGHNA and YSLEER. This CDR3 comprises 15 residues. V dropped 0 bases and J dropped 7 bases, with 13 bases sitting between them. CDR3 nucleotides: TGCGCCAGCAGCCAAGACTCTCTCCTAGCAAATGAGCAGTTCTTC. Its translation: CASSQDSLLANEQFF.

This clone was recorded only once. This rearrangement joins TRBV30 to TRBJ1-1; 8 nucleotides match TRBD1. Germline CDR1 GTSNPN, CDR2 SVGIG (reference sequence). The J segment lost 0 bases and the V segment lost 2 bases, leaving 11 bases of the junction unmatched. The length of the CDR3 is 17 residues. In DNA, the CDR3 is TGTGCCTGGAGTCCGGACAGGGCCCGACAGATGAACACTGAAGCTTTCTTT. Protein sequence: CAWSPDRARQMNTEAFF.